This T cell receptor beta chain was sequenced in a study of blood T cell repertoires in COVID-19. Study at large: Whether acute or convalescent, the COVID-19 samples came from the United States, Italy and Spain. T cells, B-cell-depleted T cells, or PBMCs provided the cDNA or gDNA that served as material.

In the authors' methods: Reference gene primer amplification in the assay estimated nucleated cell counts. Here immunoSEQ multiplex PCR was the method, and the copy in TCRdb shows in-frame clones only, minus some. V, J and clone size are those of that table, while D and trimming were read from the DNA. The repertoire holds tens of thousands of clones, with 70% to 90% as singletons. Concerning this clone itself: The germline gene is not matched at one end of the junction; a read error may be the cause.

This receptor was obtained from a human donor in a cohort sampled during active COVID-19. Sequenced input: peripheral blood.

The CDR3 nucleotides are TGTGCCAGCAGTTTTCGACAGGGAATGAGGTTC. This encodes CASSFRQGMRF. The V and J genes are TRBV12-3 or TRBV12-4 and TRBJ2-7; 7 positions agree with TRBD1. The CDR3 spans 11 residues.